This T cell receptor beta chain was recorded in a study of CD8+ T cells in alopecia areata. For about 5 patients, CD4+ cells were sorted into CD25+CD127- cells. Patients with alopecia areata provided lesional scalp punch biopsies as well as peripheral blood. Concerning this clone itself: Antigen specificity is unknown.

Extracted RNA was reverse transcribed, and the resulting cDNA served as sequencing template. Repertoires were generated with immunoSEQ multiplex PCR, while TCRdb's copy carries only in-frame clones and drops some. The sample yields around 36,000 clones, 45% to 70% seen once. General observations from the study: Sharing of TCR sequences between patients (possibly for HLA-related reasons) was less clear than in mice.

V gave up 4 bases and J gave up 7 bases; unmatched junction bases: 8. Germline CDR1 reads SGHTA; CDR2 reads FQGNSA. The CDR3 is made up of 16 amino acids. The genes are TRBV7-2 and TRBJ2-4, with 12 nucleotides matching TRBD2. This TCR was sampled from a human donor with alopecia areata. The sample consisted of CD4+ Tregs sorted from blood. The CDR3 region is CASSSASGRVGNIQYF. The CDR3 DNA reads TGTGCCAGCAGCTCGGCTAGCGGGAGGGTCGGGAACATTCAGTACTTC.